Following are 3 T cell receptor beta chains from one sample sequenced in a study of blood T cell repertoires in COVID-19. Data came from immunoSEQ multiplex PCR; TCRdb stores just in-frame clones and leaves some out. The data show tens of thousands of clones, more than 65% seen once. Sequencing input: peripheral blood. These receptors were taken from a woman in her 70s with acute or convalescent COVID-19.

The count of this clone is one. The chain joins TRBV5-5 to TRBJ1-5, with 7 bases fitting TRBD1. V trimming: 2 bases; J trimming: 0 bases; junction bases outside the gene matches: 2. CDR1 and CDR2 (germline): SGHKS, YYEKEE (reference sequence). The CDR3 spans 15 residues. The CDR3 spells CASSFWDSSNQPQHF. CDR3 DNA: TGTGCCAGCAGCTTTTGGGACAGTAGCAATCAGCCCCAGCATTTT.

The chain links TRBV5-1 to TRBJ2-5; D may be TRBD1 (5 bases). This CDR3 contains 15 residues. The V gene's germline CDR1 is SGHRS and CDR2 YFSETQ. The V gene lost 2 bases and the J gene lost 0 bases, with 11 bases spanning the gap. CDR3 DNA sequence: TGCGCCAGCAGCTTATATACAGGCTACCAAGAGACCCAGTACTTC. Encoded protein: CASSLYTGYQETQYF.

The chain joins TRBV6-5 to TRBJ1-2; 7 nucleotides agree with TRBD1. Germline V gene lookup returns CDR1 MNHEY and CDR2 SVGAGI. The CDR3 runs to 15 residues. V was clipped by 2 bases and J by 6 bases; unmatched bases: 9. In DNA form, the CDR3 reads TGTGCCAGCAGTTACCAAAGGACAGGAACGAATGGCTACACCTTC. Translation gives CASSYQRTGTNGYTF.